The present TCR beta chain was sequenced within a study of blood T cell repertoires in COVID-19. At the level of the study: The cDNA or gDNA used as material had been derived from T cells, B-cell-depleted T cells, or PBMCs.

Per the germline V gene, CDR1 is MDHEN and CDR2 is SYDVKM. Trimming took 5 bases from V and 3 from J, leaving 13 bases between them. This CDR3 is built from 14 residues. Repertoires were generated with immunoSEQ multiplex PCR, while TCRdb's copy carries only in-frame clones and drops some. The sample has roughly 320,000 clones; 85% to 90% are singletons. V gene TRBV28 combines with J gene TRBJ1-2, with no clear D. The receptor was derived from a woman between 25 and 40 years old with COVID-19, enrolled during active disease. Sequenced material: peripheral blood. CDR3 residues: CASSIRQAYYGYTF. The CDR3 DNA is TGTGCCAGCAGTATTCGGCAGGCCTACTATGGCTACACCTTC.